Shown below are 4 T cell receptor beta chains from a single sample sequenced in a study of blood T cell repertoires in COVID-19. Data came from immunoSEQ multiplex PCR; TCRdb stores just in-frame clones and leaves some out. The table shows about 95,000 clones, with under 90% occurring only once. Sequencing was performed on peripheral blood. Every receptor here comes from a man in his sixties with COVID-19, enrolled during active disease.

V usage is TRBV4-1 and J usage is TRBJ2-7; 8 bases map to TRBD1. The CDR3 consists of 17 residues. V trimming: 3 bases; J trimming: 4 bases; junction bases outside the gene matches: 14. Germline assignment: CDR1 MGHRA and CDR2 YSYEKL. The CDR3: CASSHTLGQGGKYEQYF. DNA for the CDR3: TGCGCCAGCAGCCATACCCTAGGACAGGGAGGAAAGTACGAGCAGTACTTC.

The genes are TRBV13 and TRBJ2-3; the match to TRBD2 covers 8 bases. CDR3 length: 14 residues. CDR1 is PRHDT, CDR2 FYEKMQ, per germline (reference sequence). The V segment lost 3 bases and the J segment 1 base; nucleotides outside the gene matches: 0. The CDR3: CASSLTSGTDTQYF. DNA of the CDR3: TGTGCCAGCAGCTTGACTAGCGGCACAGATACGCAGTATTTT. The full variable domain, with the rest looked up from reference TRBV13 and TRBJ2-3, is AAGVIQSPRHLIKEKRETATLKCYPIPRHDTVYWYQQGPGQDPQFLISFYEKMQSDKGSIPDRFSAQQFSDYHSELNMSSLELGDSALYFCASSLTSGTDTQYFGPGTRLTVL.

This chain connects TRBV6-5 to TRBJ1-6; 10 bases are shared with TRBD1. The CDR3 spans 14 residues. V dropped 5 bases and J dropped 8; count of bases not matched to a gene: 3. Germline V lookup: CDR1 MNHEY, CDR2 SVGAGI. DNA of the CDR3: TGTGCCAGCAGTCCCGGGACAGGGGATTCACCCCTCCACTTT. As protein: CASSPGTGDSPLHF.

The CDR3 here is CASSQVIAVETQYF. The CDR3 DNA follows: TGCGCCAGCAGCCAAGTAATAGCGGTAGAGACCCAGTACTTC. The rearrangement uses TRBV4-1 and TRBJ2-5, with a possible D match to TRBD2 (6 bases). Trimming cost V 1 base and J 4 bases, with 10 bases left between them. The CDR3 totals 14 residues. Per germline, CDR1 MGHRA and CDR2 YSYEKL.